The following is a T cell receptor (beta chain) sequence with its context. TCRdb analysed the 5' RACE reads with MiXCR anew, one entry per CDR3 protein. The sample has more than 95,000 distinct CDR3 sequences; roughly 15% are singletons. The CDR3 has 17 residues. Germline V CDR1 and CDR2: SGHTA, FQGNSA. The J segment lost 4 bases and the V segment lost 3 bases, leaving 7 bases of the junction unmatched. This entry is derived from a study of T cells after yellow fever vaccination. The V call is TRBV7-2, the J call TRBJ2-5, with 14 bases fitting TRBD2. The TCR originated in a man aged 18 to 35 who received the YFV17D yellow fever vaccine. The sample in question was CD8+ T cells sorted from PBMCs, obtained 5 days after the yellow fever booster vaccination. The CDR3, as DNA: TGTGCCAGCAGCTTTGGGACTAGCGGGGGCCGGGTAGAGACCCAGTACTTC. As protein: CASSFGTSGGRVETQYF. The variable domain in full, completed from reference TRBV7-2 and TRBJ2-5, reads GAGVSQSPSNKVTEKGKDVELRCDPISGHTALYWYRQSLGQGLEFLIYFQGNSAPDKSGLPSDRFSAERTGGSVSTLTIQRTQQEDSAVYLCASSFGTSGGRVETQYFGPGTRLLVL.